This T cell receptor (beta chain) was identified in a study of CD8 T cells in Susac syndrome. A quantity of about 0.5 to 1 ug RNA underwent reverse transcription using random hexamers. MiXCR was run by TCRdb on the immunoSEQ multiplex PCR reads, yielding one entry per CDR3 protein. Altogether 140,000 to 150,000 distinct CDR3 sequences are present, around 94% being singletons, with the ten largest covering about 0.076%. The germline V gene encodes CDR1 SNHLY and CDR2 FYNNEI. The CDR3 has 16 amino acids. V was pared by 1 base and J by 5 bases, with 16 bases between. Sequencing of TCR beta covered CD8+ and CD4+ T cells obtained from blood.

This rearrangement joins TRBV2 to TRBJ2-3; tentatively, D is TRBD2 (6 bases). This receptor was obtained from a human donor in good health. The source material was CD4+ T cells from PBMCs. The CDR3 loop is CASSEEWLARIDTQYF. Written as DNA, the CDR3 is TGTGCCAGCAGTGAAGAATGGCTAGCGAGAATAGATACGCAGTATTTT.